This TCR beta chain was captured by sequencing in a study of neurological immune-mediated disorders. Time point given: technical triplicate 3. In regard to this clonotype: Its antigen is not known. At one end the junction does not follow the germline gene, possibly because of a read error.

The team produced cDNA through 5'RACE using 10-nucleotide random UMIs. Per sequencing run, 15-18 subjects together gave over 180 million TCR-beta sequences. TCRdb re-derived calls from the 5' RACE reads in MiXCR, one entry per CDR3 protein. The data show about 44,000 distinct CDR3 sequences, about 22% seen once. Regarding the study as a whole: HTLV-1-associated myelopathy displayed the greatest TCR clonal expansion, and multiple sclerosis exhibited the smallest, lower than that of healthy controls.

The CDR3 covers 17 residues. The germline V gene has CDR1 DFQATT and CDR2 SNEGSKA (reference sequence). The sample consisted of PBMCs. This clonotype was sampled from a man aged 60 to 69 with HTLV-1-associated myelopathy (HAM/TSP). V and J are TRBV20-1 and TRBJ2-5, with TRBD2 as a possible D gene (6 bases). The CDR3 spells CSAREFGSGVGRETQYF. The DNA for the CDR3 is TGCAGTGCTCGAGAATTTGGCTCGGGAGTAGGTCGAGAGACCCAGTACTTC.